This paragraph covers one TCR beta chain sequence. V was clipped by 8 bases and J by 0 bases, with 13 bases between them. CDR1 is MDHEN and CDR2 is SYDVKM in the germline V gene. This CDR3 has 14 residues. This specimen belongs to a study of T cells of healthy individuals. TCRdb redid the calling of the 5' RACE reads with MiXCR, one entry per CDR3 protein. The repertoire holds 60,000 to 80,000 distinct CDR3 sequences, with 15% to 20% as singletons. The J gene is TRBJ1-1, the V gene TRBV28, with a tentative D call TRBD1 (5 bases). The TCR comes from a human donor in good health. CDR3 nucleotide sequence: TGTGCCAGCCTGAAGACAGTCTTGAACACTGAAGCTTTCTTT. Translating gives CASLKTVLNTEAFF.